Listed below are T cell receptor beta chains from one sample, sequenced in a study of blood T cells in healthy people across ages. From the 5' RACE reads, TCRdb called clonotypes with MiXCR, one entry per CDR3 protein. Of 750,000 to 1,000,000 distinct CDR3 sequences listed, roughly 28% were seen once; the top ten hold roughly a tenth. This same sample was also taken into another study, of T cells of mothers and their children.

Sequencing input: blood. The receptors derive from a woman in her thirties or forties in good health. Both conserved end residues are part of each CDR3. Each record gives: J gene, clone size, V gene, D gene, CDR3 DNA, CDR3 protein. The D gene is left open where the match is weak. Clone size, where shown, is once, few, many, or a class for clones that have expanded.

TRBJ2-3 few TRBV7-6 - TGTGCCAGCAGCCCCCGGGGACCAGCAGCAGATACGCAGTATTTT CASSPRGPAADTQYF
TRBJ2-6 many TRBV7-8 - TGTGCCAGCAGCTTATTCCGAGGGGGCTCTGGGGCCAACGTCCTGACTTTC CASSLFRGGSGANVLTF
TRBJ1-5 - TRBV12-3/TRBV12-4 - TGTGCCAGCAGTCCCGAGGGCGGCGAGGAGCCCCAGCATTTT CASSPEGGEEPQHF
TRBJ2-3 - TRBV12-3/TRBV12-4 TRBD2 TGTGCCAGCAGTGAATCGGGGGGGCCTAAAGATACGCAGTATTTT CASSESGGPKDTQYF
TRBJ2-1 many TRBV7-8 TRBD1 TGTGCCAGCAGCTTAGGGGACAGGGGTAGCAATGAGCAGTTCTTC CASSLGDRGSNEQFF
TRBJ1-1 few TRBV5-6 - TGTGCCAGCAGCTATCCGGACGGGAACACTGAAGCTTTCTTT CASSYPDGNTEAFF
TRBJ2-5 - TRBV29-1 - TGCAGCGCAGACCAGGCGGGCGTGGTGACCCAGTACTTC CSADQAGVVTQYF
TRBJ1-6 many TRBV7-2 TRBD1 TGTGCCAGCAAGACACAGGGGGCGCTTAATTCACCCCTCCACTTT CASKTQGALNSPLHF
TRBJ2-7 few TRBV10-3 TRBD1 TGTGCCACCGGCTTTCTGGACAGGGCCTACGAGCAGTACTTC CATGFLDRAYEQYF
TRBJ2-5 many TRBV4-1 TRBD1 TGCGCCAGCAGCTTCCGCTCTCCGGGACAGGGGGCGAGTGGAGAGACCCAGTACTTC CASSFRSPGQGASGETQYF
TRBJ2-1 - TRBV6-4 - TGTGCCAGCAGTGTTAACTCCTACAATGAGCAGTTCTTC CASSVNSYNEQFF
TRBJ2-3 few TRBV5-1 - TGCGCCAGCTTTCAAGCTGGCACAGATACGCAGTATTTT CASFQAGTDTQYF
TRBJ2-7 many TRBV7-9 - TGTGCCAGCAGCTCCTATCTGACAGACGAGCAGTACTTC CASSSYLTDEQYF
TRBJ1-5 once TRBV20-1 - TGCAGTGCTAGAGAGATCGGGGGTAATCAGCCCCAGCATTTT CSAREIGGNQPQHF
TRBJ1-1 - TRBV28 TRBD1 TGTGCCAGCAGTCGGAACAGGGGTTTGGACACTGAAGCTTTCTTT CASSRNRGLDTEAFF
TRBJ2-3 - TRBV5-1 - TGCGCCAGCAGCTCCGGACAGCCCTCTCCGGGTACGCAGTATTTT CASSSGQPSPGTQYF
TRBJ2-1 few TRBV7-2 - TGTGCCAGCACCTTGGGCGGGATAACCTACAATGAGCAGTTCTTC CASTLGGITYNEQFF
TRBJ1-1 few TRBV4-3 - TGCGCCAGCAGCCAAGAACCGATGAACACTGAAGCTTTCTTT CASSQEPMNTEAFF
TRBJ1-2 - TRBV15 - TGTGCCACCAGCAGAACTAACTATGGCTACACCTTC CATSRTNYGYTF
TRBJ2-1 few TRBV20-1 - TGCAGTGCTAGAATTCCAGTTTTCAATGAGCAGTTCTTC CSARIPVFNEQFF
TRBJ1-1 few TRBV9 TRBD1 TGTGCCAGCAGCGCCTTACAGGGGGTGAACACTGAAGCTTTCTTT CASSALQGVNTEAFF
TRBJ1-1 few TRBV7-9 TRBD1 TGTGCCAGCAGCTCGCCGCCCCAGGGGGCAGGCACTGAAGCTTTCTTT CASSSPPQGAGTEAFF
TRBJ2-1 many TRBV20-1 TRBD2 TGCAGTACAGGGACTAGCGGGAGAAATGAGCAGTTCTTC CSTGTSGRNEQFF
TRBJ2-3 - TRBV27 TRBD2 TGTGCCAGCAGTTTAAGGGCGGGGGGGAAGAATACGCAGTATTTT CASSLRAGGKNTQYF
TRBJ2-7 many TRBV3-1 TRBD1 TGTGCCAGCAGCCAAGAGGACAGGGCCTACGAGCAGTACTTC CASSQEDRAYEQYF
TRBJ1-1 - TRBV7-9 - TGTGCCAGCAGTGCCTCGACTGGGAACACTGAAGCTTTCTTT CASSASTGNTEAFF
TRBJ1-5 - TRBV7-9 - TGTGCCAGCAGCTTAGTGGCAGGGCCTTATAGCAATCAGCCCCAGCATTTT CASSLVAGPYSNQPQHF
TRBJ2-7 - TRBV6-8 - TGTGCCAGCAGTTACTCGAATCCGGGGGCCCCCTACGAGCAGTACTTC CASSYSNPGAPYEQYF
TRBJ2-5 many TRBV10-3 - TGTGCCATCAGTGATGGAGGGGGCCAAGAGACCCAGTACTTC CAISDGGGQETQYF
TRBJ2-7 - TRBV6-5 - TGTGCCAGCACCCCCGGCCCAGAGCCCTACGAGCAGTACTTC CASTPGPEPYEQYF
TRBJ2-7 few TRBV7-9 TRBD1 TGTGCCAGCAGCTTAGAGGACAGGGACTCCTACGAGCAGTACTTC CASSLEDRDSYEQYF
TRBJ1-1 - TRBV12-3/TRBV12-4 - TGTGCCAGCAGTTTCTCGCTGGGCGCTGAAGCTTTCTTT CASSFSLGAEAFF
TRBJ2-1 many TRBV4-1 TRBD2 TGCGCCAGCAGCCAAGTAGCGGGCCCCTACAATGAGCAGTTCTTC CASSQVAGPYNEQFF
TRBJ2-2 - TRBV7-6 - TGTGCCAGCAGCCGACGGGACCCGGGCACCGGGGAGCTGTTTTTT CASSRRDPGTGELFF
TRBJ2-1 many TRBV7-8 TRBD1 TGTGCCAGCAGCCCGGACAGGGTAGTATTCAATGAGCAGTTCTTC CASSPDRVVFNEQFF
TRBJ1-5 - TRBV7-8 - TGTGTCAGCAGCCGGTCGGTGGACAATCAGCCCCAGCATTTT CVSSRSVDNQPQHF
TRBJ2-3 - TRBV12-5 TRBD2 TGTGCTAGTGCGCGGGGGGGCGGAGATACGCAGTATTTT CASARGGGDTQYF
TRBJ1-1 few TRBV10-3 - TGTGCCATCAGTGAGTCGCGGGGGCTCGCCACTGAAGCTTTCTTT CAISESRGLATEAFF
TRBJ2-1 - TRBV25-1 TRBD1 TGTGCCAGCAGTGATGCAGGGGGCATTACAAATGAGCAGTTCTTC CASSDAGGITNEQFF
TRBJ2-5 - TRBV7-2 - TGTGCCAGCAGCTTAAGTGGGTCAAGGCAGAACTTC CASSLSGSRQNF